This is a list of T cell receptor beta chains from one sample in a study of blood T cells in healthy people across ages. TCRdb re-analysed the 5' RACE reads in MiXCR, keeping a single row per CDR3 protein. The data contain about 970,000 distinct CDR3 sequences, just over 50% of them singletons. The sample comprised blood. These receptors originate from a woman aged 60-75 years in good health. Each CDR3 is given with its conserved first and last residue.

J gene	V gene	CDR3 protein
TRBJ2-3	TRBV27	CASSRKGIDTQYF
.	TRBV10-3	CAISEFLAYEQYF
TRBJ1-6	TRBV7-2	CASRNTGQGLPALHF
TRBJ2-5	TRBV4-1	CASSQVGQETQYF
TRBJ2-7	TRBV2	CASSDGSGRANEQYF
TRBJ2-1	TRBV7-6	CASSSVLRQNEQFF
TRBJ2-4	TRBV11-2	CASSPGLAGGPRQYF
TRBJ2-5	TRBV4-1	CASSQVSGTSGKETQYF
TRBJ2-3	TRBV30	CAWSVGLNTDTQYF
TRBJ2-7	TRBV4-2	CASSQFIPTSGYSYEQYF